The 20 T cell receptor beta chains listed next were all sequenced from one sample in a study of blood T cell repertoires in COVID-19. Clones were sequenced by immunoSEQ multiplex PCR, and TCRdb holds only the in-frame ones, with some missing. The data show 300,000 or so clones, about 86% seen once. Sequenced: peripheral blood. The receptors were sampled from a woman in her fifties or sixties with acute or convalescent COVID-19.

The chain combines TRBV6-1 with TRBJ2-4, with D hard to call. Trimming removed 3 bases from V and 0 bases from J, with 12 bases in between. The CDR3 contains 16 residues. Germline assignment: CDR1 MNHNS and CDR2 SASEGT. CDR3 bases: TGTGCCAGCAGTGAGTTGAGGCACCTAGCCAAAAACATTCAGTACTTC. This encodes CASSELRHLAKNIQYF.

The chain uses TRBV5-6 and TRBJ2-7; D is perhaps TRBD1 (6 bases). The CDR3 spans 13 residues. Per the germline V gene, CDR1 is SGHDT and CDR2 is YYEEEE. Trimming cost V 4 bases and J 3 bases, with 11 bases left between them. The CDR3 DNA sequence: TGTGCCAGCAGCAAAAGACAGGTCTACGAGCAGTACTTC. Protein product: CASSKRQVYEQYF. The whole variable domain, remainder taken from reference TRBV5-6 and TRBJ2-7, is DAGVTQSPTHLIKTRGQQVTLRCSPKSGHDTVSWYQQALGQGPQFIFQYYEEEERQRGNFPDRFSGHQFPNYSSELNVNALLLGDSALYLCASSKRQVYEQYFGPGTRLTVT.

In regard to this clone: In the same sample, other DNA sequences code for this CDR3. The chain links TRBV18 to TRBJ2-2; 7 bases fit TRBD2. Germline V CDR1 and CDR2: KGHSH, LQKENI. The CDR3 extends over 16 amino acids. J was trimmed by 1 base and V by 0 bases; bases with no gene match: 2. The CDR3 coding sequence is TGTGCCAGCTCACCACCCTCGGGAGGGAACACCGGGGAGCTGTTTTTT. Translating gives CASSPPSGGNTGELFF.

V gene TRBV5-4 combines with J gene TRBJ1-6, with a weak D call TRBD1 (6 bases). This CDR3 has 13 amino acids. Between the trimmed V and J ends, which lost 1 base and 11 bases, there was a span of 10 bases. Per germline, CDR1 SGHNT and CDR2 YYREEE (reference sequence). CDR3 DNA sequence: TGTGCCAGCAGCTTGAAACAGGGCGCACCCCTCCACTTT. Translated, it gives CASSLKQGAPLHF.

V usage is TRBV5-1 and J usage is TRBJ2-7; TRBD2 aligns across 12 bases. V was clipped by 2 bases and J by 7 bases; unmatched bases: 7. The CDR3 consists of 15 residues. Germline V gene sequence: CDR1 SGHRS, CDR2 YFSETQ. DNA of the CDR3: TGCGCCAGCAGCTTCTCTAGCGGGAGGGCGCAGGAGCAGTACTTC. Its translation: CASSFSSGRAQEQYF.

The sample holds a few counts of this clone. V usage is TRBV6-2 or TRBV6-3 and J usage is TRBJ1-1; 8 bases match TRBD1. This CDR3 is built from 17 residues. V was clipped by 2 bases and J by 4 bases; unmatched bases: 12. Germline V gene sequence: CDR1 MNHEY, CDR2 SVGEGT. The DNA for the CDR3 is TGTGCCAGCAGTTACGGACAGGGAGGGACCGGGGGCACTGAAGCTTTCTTT. This encodes CASSYGQGGTGGTEAFF.

The chain combines TRBV27 with TRBJ2-5; D possibly corresponds to TRBD1 (6 bases). Trimming pared 0 bases from V and 6 bases from J, leaving 8 bases between. The CDR3 sequence is 13 residues long. Germline V gives CDR1 MNHEY, CDR2 SMNVEV (reference sequence). The CDR3 here is CASSLSGAKTQYF. The CDR3 DNA reads as TGTGCCAGCAGTTTATCGGGGGCGAAGACCCAGTACTTC.

A remark on this clone: Other DNA sequences in the sample encode the same CDR3. J is TRBJ1-2 and V is TRBV12-3 or TRBV12-4; D gene uncertain. V lost 5 bases and J lost 3, with 7 bases in between. The CDR3 has 12 amino acids. CDR3 amino acids: CASSSGDYGYTF. The CDR3 DNA reads TGTGCCAGCAGTAGCGGGGACTATGGCTACACCTTC.

V and J are TRBV9 and TRBJ2-6, with 8 nucleotides matching TRBD1. Germline assignment: CDR1 SGDLS and CDR2 YYNGEE. With V trimmed by 4 bases and J by 0 bases, 15 bases remained unmatched. This CDR3 is built from 20 residues. CDR3 sequence: CASSPIKAWTGRSGANVLTF. The CDR3 region has the DNA TGTGCCAGCAGCCCTATCAAGGCCTGGACAGGGCGCTCTGGGGCCAACGTCCTGACTTTC.

Concerning this clone itself: Other nucleotide sequences from this sample produce the same CDR3. The chain couples TRBV2 to TRBJ1-1, with D unresolved. V gave up 2 bases and J gave up 5 bases, with 9 bases separating them. This CDR3 contains 13 residues. CDR1 is SNHLY, CDR2 FYNNEI, per germline. For the CDR3, the DNA is TGTGCCAGCAGTGAAAGCAGAGGGACTGAAGCTTTCTTT. Translating it yields CASSESRGTEAFF.

The rearrangement uses TRBV6-5 and TRBJ2-1, with 7 bases lining up with TRBD2. Germline trimming cut 10 bases from V and 9 bases from J; bases unmatched to any gene: 9. Germline V CDR1 and CDR2: MNHEY, SVGAGI. This CDR3 is 12 amino acids long. The CDR3 sequence: CATVLGGGEQFF. The CDR3 DNA reads as TGTGCCACCGTCCTGGGGGGGGGTGAGCAGTTCTTC.

With regard to this clone: Other DNA sequences in this specimen translate into the identical CDR3. The V and J genes are TRBV12-3 or TRBV12-4 and TRBJ2-5, with a weak D call TRBD1 (5 bases). V was trimmed by 6 bases and J by 2 bases, leaving 10 bases between them. The CDR3 totals 13 residues. CDR3 sequence: CASSLTEQETQYF. The CDR3 nucleotides are TGTGCCAGCAGCCTGACAGAACAAGAGACCCAGTACTTC.

The rearrangement joins TRBV25-1 to TRBJ1-3; 9 nucleotides align to TRBD1. The CDR3 is 16 residues long. J lost 4 bases, V lost 3 bases, and 7 bases had no gene match. CDR1 and CDR2 from the germline V gene are MGHDK and SYGVNS. CDR3 DNA sequence: TGTGCCAGCAGTGATTACGGGACAGGGACAGGAAACACCATATATTTT. Translation gives CASSDYGTGTGNTIYF.

The chain combines TRBV3-1 (or the pseudogene TRBV3-2) with TRBJ1-2; TRBD1 matches 7 bases. J gave up 8 bases and V 1 base, and 4 bases lay outside the gene matches. Germline V lookup: CDR1 LGHDT, CDR2 YNNKEL (reference sequence). There are 13 residues in the CDR3. The CDR3 DNA sequence: TGTGCCAGCAGCCAAGGGCTAGGGGGCGGCTACACCTTC. It is translated as CASSQGLGGGYTF.

The V and J genes are TRBV21-1 and TRBJ2-7; the table's D call TRBD2 went unverified against the DNA. TRBV21-1 is described as a pseudogene. The CDR3 spans 17 residues. The CDR3 DNA sequence: TGTGCCAGCAGCAAAGACGATAGCGTCTTAAGCTCCTACGAGCAGTACTTC. Amino acid sequence: CASSKDDSVLSSYEQYF.

V is TRBV30 and J is TRBJ1-6; D unresolved. Germline CDR1 reads GTSNPN; CDR2 reads SVGIG (reference sequence). The CDR3 totals 14 residues. V lost 2 bases and J 8 bases, leaving 13 bases between the germline ends. Written as DNA, the CDR3 is TGTGCCTGGAGTCGAGGGTTTCAGGATTCACCCCTCCACTTT. Protein sequence: CAWSRGFQDSPLHF.

The chain joins TRBV2 to TRBJ1-2; no definite D call. CDR1 is SNHLY, CDR2 FYNNEI, per germline. V dropped 4 bases and J dropped 2 bases, with 5 bases sitting between them. The CDR3 covers 12 residues. The CDR3 protein is CASSAENYGYTF. In DNA, the CDR3 is TGTGCCAGCAGTGCCGAGAACTATGGCTACACCTTC.

The chain couples TRBV25-1 to TRBJ1-5; perhaps TRBD1 as D (6 bases). Trimming shortened V by 3 bases and J by 7 bases, and 13 bases separated the two germline ends. The CDR3 is 14 amino acids. The germline V gene has CDR1 MGHDK and CDR2 SYGVNS. This CDR3 reads CASSDGQLNQPQHF. The CDR3 DNA reads as TGTGCCAGCAGTGACGGACAGTTGAACCAGCCCCAGCATTTT.

For the CDR3, the DNA is TGTGCTTCGGGAAACGGTTTGGGTGAGCAGTTCTTC. Translating gives CASGNGLGEQFF. The chain carries TRBV7-6 and TRBJ2-1, with D perhaps TRBD2 (5 bases). The CDR3 contains 12 residues. CDR1 and CDR2 from the germline V gene are SGHVS and FNYEAQ.

The rearrangement joins TRBV27 to TRBJ1-6; the D gene is possibly TRBD1 (6 bases). The V and J ends lost 3 bases and 7 bases respectively, with 16 bases between them. Germline V gives CDR1 MNHEY, CDR2 SMNVEV (reference sequence). The CDR3 runs to 16 residues. CDR3 coding DNA: TGTGCCAGCAGTTTCACCACACAGGGTCGGAATTCACCCCTCCACTTT. It codes for CASSFTTQGRNSPLHF.